Listed below are T cell receptor beta chains from one sample, sequenced in a study of T cell responses to AZD1222 COVID-19 vaccine. Clones were read by immunoSEQ multiplex PCR, and TCRdb kept only the in-frame ones, dropping some. The sample shows some 140,000 clones, roughly nine tenths of them seen only once. The sequences come from peripheral blood, collected on day 0 of MenACWY control vaccination. The receptors were sampled from an adult in good health. The CDR3 runs from the conserved cysteine through the conserved F or W. D genes are given only for firm matches. Clone size appears in some rows only: once, few, many, or a class for an expanded clone.

v_gene	d_gene	abundance	j_gene	CDR3aa	CDR3nt
TRBV30	.	.	TRBJ1-1	CAWSERRIVMNTEAFF	TGTGCCTGGAGTGAGCGACGGATCGTTATGAACACTGAAGCTTTCTTT
TRBV18	TRBD1	.	TRBJ2-2	CASSPLLGQGNTGELFF	TGTGCCAGCTCCCCACTTCTGGGACAGGGGAACACCGGGGAGCTGTTTTTT
TRBV5-4	.	once	TRBJ2-7	CASSNPRTYEQYF	TGTGCCAGCAGCAACCCGAGAACCTACGAGCAGTACTTC
TRBV24-1	.	.	TRBJ1-2	CATSDYTGRGGYTF	TGTGCCACCAGTGATTATACAGGGAGAGGCGGCTACACCTTC
TRBV6-1	.	once	TRBJ2-3	CASSEGNTDTQYF	TGTGCCAGCAGTGAGGGGAACACAGATACGCAGTATTTT
TRBV6-2/TRBV6-3	.	.	TRBJ1-5	CASSQSGGSNQPQHF	TGTGCCAGCAGCCAGAGCGGCGGTAGCAATCAGCCCCAGCATTTT
TRBV7-2	.	once	TRBJ2-3	CASSLVAGHSTDTQYF	TGTGCCAGCAGCTTAGTGGCTGGACATAGCACAGATACGCAGTATTTT
TRBV6-5	.	.	TRBJ1-1	CASSLGILNTEAFF	TGTGCCAGCAGCTTAGGGATATTGAACACTGAAGCTTTCTTT
TRBV24-1	.	.	TRBJ1-5	CATSGRGEYSNQPQHF	TGTGCCACCAGTGGGAGGGGCGAGTATAGCAATCAGCCCCAGCATTTC
TRBV6-1	.	.	TRBJ1-1	CASSEAWGERNTEAFF	TGTGCCAGCAGTGAAGCTTGGGGGGAGCGGAACACTGAAGCTTTCTTT
TRBV7-3	TRBD2	.	TRBJ2-2	CASSPGAGAYPGELFF	TGTGCCAGCAGCCCGGGAGCGGGAGCTTATCCCGGGGAGCTGTTTTTT
TRBV28	.	once	TRBJ2-7	CASSLSLSEPFYEQYF	TGTGCCAGCAGTTTATCCCTCAGCGAGCCCTTCTACGAGCAGTACTTC
TRBV28	.	.	TRBJ1-4	CATKDWATEKLFF	TGTGCCACTAAAGACTGGGCTACTGAAAAACTGTTTTTT
TRBV7-9	TRBD2	.	TRBJ2-7	CASSLASGRGEQYF	TGTGCCAGCAGCTTAGCTAGCGGGAGGGGTGAGCAGTACTTC
TRBV29-1	TRBD1	.	TRBJ2-1	CSVETSGQGYNEQFF	TGCAGCGTTGAAACATCGGGACAGGGATACAATGAGCAGTTCTTC
TRBV4-1	TRBD2	.	TRBJ2-3	CASGRGGPSTDTQYF	TGCGCCAGCGGGCGCGGGGGGCCGAGCACAGATACGCAGTATTTT
TRBV6-4	.	.	TRBJ1-2	CASSDGRYGYTF	TGTGCCAGCAGTGATGGGCGGTATGGCTACACCTTC
TRBV7-3	.	.	TRBJ2-3	CASSLSSSSTDTQYF	TGTGCCAGCAGCTTAAGCTCTTCTAGCACAGATACGCAGTATTTT
TRBV5-8	TRBD1	.	TRBJ1-2	CASRRQGGSNYGYTF	TGTGCCAGCCGCCGACAGGGAGGGTCTAACTATGGCTACACCTTC
TRBV25-1	TRBD1	.	TRBJ1-5	CARTSDRDDQPQHF	TGTGCCAGGACCTCGGACAGGGACGATCAGCCCCAGCATTTT
TRBV5-1	.	once	TRBJ1-1	CASSLATATEAFF	TGCGCCAGCAGCTTGGCAACGGCGACTGAAGCTTTCTTT
TRBV19	TRBD1	.	TRBJ2-6	CASSPGGRAAYGLTF	TGTGCCAGTTCACCAGGGGGTCGGGCGGCGTATGGCCTGACTTTC
TRBV29-1	.	.	TRBJ1-1	CSVPTPGPMNTEAFF	TGCAGCGTCCCGACGCCGGGACCAATGAACACTGAAGCTTTCTTT
TRBV28	.	.	TRBJ2-5	CASSSTWTPPDF	TGTGCCAGCAGTTCCACCTGGACACCTCCGGACTTC
TRBV7-2	.	.	TRBJ1-1	CASSLAGVNTEAFF	TGTGCCAGCAGCTTAGCAGGGGTTAACACTGAAGCTTTCTTT
TRBV5-5	.	.	TRBJ1-4	CASSIRMGAREKLFF	TGTGCCAGCAGCATCCGGATGGGCGCGCGCGAAAAACTGTTTTTT
TRBV9	.	.	TRBJ2-7	CASSPRDHEQYF	TGTGCCAGCAGCCCAAGGGACCACGAGCAGTACTTC
TRBV27	.	.	TRBJ1-2	CASSPILGRGDYGYTF	TGTGCCAGCAGTCCTATTTTGGGGCGAGGCGACTATGGCTACACCTTC
TRBV19	TRBD1	.	TRBJ1-3	CASGQGRSGNTIYF	TGTGCCAGCGGACAGGGAAGGTCTGGAAACACCATATATTTT
TRBV2	.	.	TRBJ2-5	CASSEALAEFPETQYF	TGTGCCAGCAGTGAAGCTCTAGCCGAGTTCCCGGAGACCCAGTACTTC
TRBV6-5	.	few	TRBJ1-1	CASNITEAFF	TGTGCCAGCAATATCACTGAAGCTTTCTTT
TRBV6-1	.	.	TRBJ1-5	CASSGRTAIPGNQPQHF	TGTGCCAGCAGTGGGAGGACAGCAATACCGGGAAATCAGCCCCAGCATTTT
TRBV5-1	.	.	TRBJ1-6	CASSRVEDNSPLHF	TGCGCCAGCAGCCGGGTTGAGGACAACTCACCCCTCCACTTT
TRBV12-3/TRBV12-4	.	.	TRBJ2-1	CASSFGYNEQFF	TGTGCCAGCAGTTTTGGCTACAATGAGCAGTTCTTC
TRBV7-2	.	.	TRBJ1-6	CASSLRSAGNNSPLHF	TGTGCCAGCAGCTTAAGGTCGGCAGGGAATAATTCACCCCTCCACTTT
TRBV21-1	.	.	TRBJ2-1	CASSKGADRGHARSYNEQFF	TGTGCCAGCAGCAAAGGGGCCGACAGGGGGCACGCCCGCTCCTACAATGAGCAGTTCTTC
TRBV20-1	.	.	TRBJ1-4	CSAGNEKLFF	TGCAGTGCGGGGAATGAAAAACTGTTTTTT
TRBV5-1	TRBD1	.	TRBJ1-6	CASSLLTGDNSPLHF	TGCGCCAGCAGCTTATTGACAGGGGATAATTCACCCCTCCACTTT
TRBV6-5	TRBD1	.	TRBJ1-2	CASTPGQGVGYTF	TGTGCCAGCACCCCCGGACAGGGGGTCGGCTACACCTTC
TRBV6-5	.	.	TRBJ2-6	CASSYSPGSGANVLTF	TGTGCCAGCAGTTACTCCCCGGGGTCCGGGGCCAACGTCCTGACTTTC
TRBV28	.	few	TRBJ1-2	CASGRDGWEGYTF	TGTGCCAGCGGACGGGATGGTTGGGAGGGCTACACCTTC
TRBV29-1	.	.	TRBJ1-3	CSVIYRNSGNTIYF	TGCAGCGTCATATACAGGAACTCTGGAAACACCATATATTTT
TRBV5-1	TRBD1	.	TRBJ2-5	CASSATGLGETQYF	TGCGCCAGCAGCGCGACAGGGTTGGGGGAGACCCAGTACTTC
TRBV6-2/TRBV6-3	.	.	TRBJ1-3	CASSYNPTGSGNTIYF	TGTGCCAGCAGTTACAACCCGACAGGCTCTGGAAACACCATATATTTT
TRBV5-4	.	.	TRBJ2-6	CASSFRTASSGANVLTF	TGTGCCAGCAGCTTTAGAACAGCCAGCTCTGGGGCCAACGTCCTGACTTTC
TRBV2	TRBD1	.	TRBJ2-5	CASPDPGQGVKTQYF	TGTGCCAGCCCCGACCCGGGACAGGGGGTCAAGACCCAGTACTTC
TRBV29-1	TRBD2	.	TRBJ2-7	CSVTTSGAQGGEQYF	TGCAGCGTAACCACTAGCGGAGCCCAGGGAGGGGAGCAGTACTTC
TRBV7-2	TRBD2	.	TRBJ2-3	CASILGSAGGTDTQYF	TGTGCCAGCATCCTTGGGAGCGCGGGGGGCACAGATACGCAGTATTTT
TRBV18	.	.	TRBJ2-7	CASSPPSIMNEQYF	TGTGCCAGCTCACCACCTTCTATTATGAACGAGCAGTACTTC
TRBV18	.	.	TRBJ1-2	CASSPRRSPSTNYGYTF	TGTGCCAGCTCACCTAGACGGAGTCCTTCAACTAACTATGGCTACACCTTC
TRBV2	.	few	TRBJ1-1	CASSGVWGSEAFF	TGTGCCAGCAGTGGGGTCTGGGGAAGTGAAGCTTTCTTT
TRBV10-3	.	few	TRBJ2-7	CAISETGEVEQYF	TGTGCCATCAGTGAGACAGGGGAGGTCGAGCAGTACTTC
TRBV5-4	TRBD1	.	TRBJ2-3	CASSPRQGRTDTQYF	TGTGCCAGCAGCCCACGACAGGGTCGAACAGATACGCAGTATTTT
TRBV4-1	.	.	TRBJ1-4	CASSHSGSVGTNEKLFF	TGCGCCAGCAGCCACTCGGGGTCTGTGGGAACTAATGAAAAACTGTTTTTT
TRBV11-3	.	few	TRBJ1-1	CASSLERNTEAFF	TGTGCCAGCAGCTTAGAAAGAAACACTGAAGCTTTCTTT
TRBV7-9	.	.	TRBJ2-3	CASSLAASSDTQYF	TGTGCCAGCAGCTTAGCGGCGTCTTCAGATACGCAGTATTTT
TRBV3-1/TRBV3-2	.	.	TRBJ1-5	CASSSGAGTQPQHF	TGTGCCAGCAGCTCTGGGGCAGGTACTCAGCCCCAGCATTTT
TRBV4-1	.	few	TRBJ1-2	CASSQEGAGLSGYTF	TGCGCCAGCAGCCAAGAGGGGGCCGGGCTCAGCGGCTACACCTTC
TRBV23-1	TRBD2	once	TRBJ2-3	CASSPPAGGPDTQYF	TGCGCCAGCAGTCCCCCAGCGGGAGGGCCAGATACGCAGTATTTT